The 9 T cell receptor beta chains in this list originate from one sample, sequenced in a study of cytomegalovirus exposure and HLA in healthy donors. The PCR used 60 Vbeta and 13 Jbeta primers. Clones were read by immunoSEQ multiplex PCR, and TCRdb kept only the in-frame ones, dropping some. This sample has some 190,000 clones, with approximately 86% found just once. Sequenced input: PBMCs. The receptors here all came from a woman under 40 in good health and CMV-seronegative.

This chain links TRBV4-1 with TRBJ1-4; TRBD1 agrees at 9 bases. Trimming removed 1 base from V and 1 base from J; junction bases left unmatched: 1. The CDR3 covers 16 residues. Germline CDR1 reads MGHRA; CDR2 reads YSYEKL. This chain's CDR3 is CASSQGQGVTNEKLFF. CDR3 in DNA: TGCGCCAGCAGCCAAGGACAGGGGGTAACTAATGAAAAACTGTTTTTT.

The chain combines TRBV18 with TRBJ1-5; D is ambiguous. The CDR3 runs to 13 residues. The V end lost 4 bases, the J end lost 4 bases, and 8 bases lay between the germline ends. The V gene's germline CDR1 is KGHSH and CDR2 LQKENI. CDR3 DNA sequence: TGTGCCAGCTCACGGGCCCGTAATCAGCCCCAGCATTTT. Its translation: CASSRARNQPQHF.

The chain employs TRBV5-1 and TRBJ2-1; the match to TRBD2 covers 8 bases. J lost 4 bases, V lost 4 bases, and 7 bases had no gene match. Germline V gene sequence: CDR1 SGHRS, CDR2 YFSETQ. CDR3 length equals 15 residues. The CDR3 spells CASSPRLASYNEQFF. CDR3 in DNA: TGCGCCAGCAGCCCCCGACTAGCGAGTTACAATGAGCAGTTCTTC.

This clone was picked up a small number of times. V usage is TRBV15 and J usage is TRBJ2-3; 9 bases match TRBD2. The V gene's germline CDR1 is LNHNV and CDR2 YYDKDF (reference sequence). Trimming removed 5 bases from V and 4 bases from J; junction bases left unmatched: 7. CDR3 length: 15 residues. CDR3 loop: CATSGTSSPPDTQYF. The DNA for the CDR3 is TGTGCCACCAGCGGGACTAGCTCCCCCCCAGATACGCAGTATTTT. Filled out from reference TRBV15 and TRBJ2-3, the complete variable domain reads DAMVIQNPRYQVTQFGKPVTLSCSQTLNHNVMYWYQQKSSQAPKLLFHYYDKDFNNEADTPDNFQSRRPNTSFCFLDIRSPGLGDTAMYLCATSGTSSPPDTQYFGPGTRLTVL.

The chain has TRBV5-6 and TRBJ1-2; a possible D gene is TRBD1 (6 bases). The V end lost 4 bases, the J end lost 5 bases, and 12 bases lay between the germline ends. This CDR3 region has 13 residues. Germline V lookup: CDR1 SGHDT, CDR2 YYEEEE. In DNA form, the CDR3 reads TGTGCCAGCAGCGCGACAGGCTTATATGGCTACACCTTC. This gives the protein CASSATGLYGYTF.

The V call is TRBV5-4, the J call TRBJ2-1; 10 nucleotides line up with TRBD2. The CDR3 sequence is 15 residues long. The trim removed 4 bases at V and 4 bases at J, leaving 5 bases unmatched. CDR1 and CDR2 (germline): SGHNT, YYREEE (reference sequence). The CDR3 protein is CASSRGLAEYNEQFF. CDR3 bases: TGTGCCAGCAGCCGCGGACTAGCGGAGTACAATGAGCAGTTCTTC. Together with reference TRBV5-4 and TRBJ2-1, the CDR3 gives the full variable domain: ETGVTQSPTHLIKTRGQQVTLRCSSQSGHNTVSWYQQALGQGPQFIFQYYREEENGRGNFPPRFSGLQFPNYSSELNVNALELDDSALYLCASSRGLAEYNEQFFGPGTRLTVL.

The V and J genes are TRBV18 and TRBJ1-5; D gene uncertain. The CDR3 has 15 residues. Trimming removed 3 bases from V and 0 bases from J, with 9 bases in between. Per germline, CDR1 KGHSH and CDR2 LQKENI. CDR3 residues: CASSPGEYSNQPQHF. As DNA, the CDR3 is TGTGCCAGCTCACCGGGCGAATATAGCAATCAGCCCCAGCATTTT.

CDR3 coding DNA: TGTGCCAGTAGTATAAGGGGCGGTGGGAACACTGAAGCTTTCTTT. This gives the protein CASSIRGGGNTEAFF. The chain joins TRBV19 to TRBJ1-1; the D gene is possibly TRBD1 (5 bases). The V end lost 2 bases, the J end lost 1 base, and 11 bases lay between the germline ends. The germline CDR1 and CDR2 sequences are LNHDA and SQIVND (reference sequence). The CDR3 contains 15 residues.

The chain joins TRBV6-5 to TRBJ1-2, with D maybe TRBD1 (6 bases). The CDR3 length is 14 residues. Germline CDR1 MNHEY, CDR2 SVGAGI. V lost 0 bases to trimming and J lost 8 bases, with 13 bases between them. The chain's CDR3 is CASSYSSGAEGYTF. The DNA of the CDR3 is TGTGCCAGCAGTTACTCGTCAGGGGCCGAGGGCTACACCTTC.